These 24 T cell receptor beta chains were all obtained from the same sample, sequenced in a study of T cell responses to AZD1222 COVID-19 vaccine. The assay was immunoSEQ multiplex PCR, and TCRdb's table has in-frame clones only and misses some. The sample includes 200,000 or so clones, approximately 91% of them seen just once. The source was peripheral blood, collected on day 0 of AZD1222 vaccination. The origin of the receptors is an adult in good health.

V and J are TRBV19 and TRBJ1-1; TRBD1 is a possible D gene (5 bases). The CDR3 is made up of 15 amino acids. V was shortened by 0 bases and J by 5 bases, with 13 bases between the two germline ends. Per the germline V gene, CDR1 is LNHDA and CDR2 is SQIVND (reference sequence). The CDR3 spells CASSIDRGGGTEAFF. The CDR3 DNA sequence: TGTGCCAGTAGTATAGATCGGGGGGGAGGTACTGAAGCTTTCTTT.

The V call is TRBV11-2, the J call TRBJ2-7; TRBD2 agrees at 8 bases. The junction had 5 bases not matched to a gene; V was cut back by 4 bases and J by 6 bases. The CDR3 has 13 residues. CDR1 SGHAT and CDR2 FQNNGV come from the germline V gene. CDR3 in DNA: TGTGCCAGCAGCTCCAGCGGGAGAGGCGAGCAGTACTTC. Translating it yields CASSSSGRGEQYF.

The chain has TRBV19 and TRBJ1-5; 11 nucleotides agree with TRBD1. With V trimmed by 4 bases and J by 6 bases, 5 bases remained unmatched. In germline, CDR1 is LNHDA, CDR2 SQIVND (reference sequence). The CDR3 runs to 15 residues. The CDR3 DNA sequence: TGTGCCAGTAGTAGGACAGGGGGCGCGGGTCAGCCCCAGCATTTT. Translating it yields CASSRTGGAGQPQHF.

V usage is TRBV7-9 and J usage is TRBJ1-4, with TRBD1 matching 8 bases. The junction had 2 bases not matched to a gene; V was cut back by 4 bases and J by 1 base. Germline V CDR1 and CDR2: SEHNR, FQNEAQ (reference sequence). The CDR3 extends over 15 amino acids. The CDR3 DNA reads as TGTGCCAGCAGCTCGGACAGGGAAACTAATGAAAAACTGTTTTTT. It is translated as CASSSDRETNEKLFF.

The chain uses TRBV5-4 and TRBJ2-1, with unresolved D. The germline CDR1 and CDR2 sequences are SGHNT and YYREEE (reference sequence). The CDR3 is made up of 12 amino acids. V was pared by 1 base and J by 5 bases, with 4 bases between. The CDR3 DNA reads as TGTGCCAGCAGCTTGAACCACAATGAGCAGTTCTTC. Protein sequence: CASSLNHNEQFF.

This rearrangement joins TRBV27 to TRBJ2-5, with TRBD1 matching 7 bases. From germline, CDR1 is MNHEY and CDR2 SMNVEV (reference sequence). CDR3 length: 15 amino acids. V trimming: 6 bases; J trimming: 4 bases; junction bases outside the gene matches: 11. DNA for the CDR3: TGTGCCAGCAGCCTTAGACAGGGTAGAGGAGAGACCCAGTACTTC. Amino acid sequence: CASSLRQGRGETQYF.

CDR3 nucleotides: TGCGCCAGCAGCCAGACAGGGGGCTATGGCTACACCTTC. Encoded protein: CASSQTGGYGYTF. The rearrangement uses TRBV4-1 and TRBJ1-2, with TRBD1 identical over 9 bases. After removal of 3 bases from V and 4 bases from J, the junction contained 0 bases not matched to a gene. Germline lookup yields CDR1 MGHRA and CDR2 YSYEKL. The CDR3 is made up of 13 amino acids.

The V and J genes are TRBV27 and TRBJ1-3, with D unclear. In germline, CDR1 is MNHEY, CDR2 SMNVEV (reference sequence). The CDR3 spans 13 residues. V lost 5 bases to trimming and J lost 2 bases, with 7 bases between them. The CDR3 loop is CASSIMAGNTIYF. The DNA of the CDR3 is TGTGCCAGCAGTATCATGGCTGGAAACACCATATATTTT.

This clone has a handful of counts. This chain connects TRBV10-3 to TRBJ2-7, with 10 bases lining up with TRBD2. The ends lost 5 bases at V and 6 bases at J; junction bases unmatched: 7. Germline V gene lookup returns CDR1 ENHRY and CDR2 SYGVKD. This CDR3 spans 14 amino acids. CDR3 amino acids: CAISTRTSGGEQYF. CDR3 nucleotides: TGTGCCATCAGTACTCGGACTAGCGGAGGCGAGCAGTACTTC.

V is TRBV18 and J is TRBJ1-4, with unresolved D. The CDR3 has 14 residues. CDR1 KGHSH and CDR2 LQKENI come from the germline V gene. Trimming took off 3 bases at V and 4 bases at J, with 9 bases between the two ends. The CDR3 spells CASSPGSINEKLFF. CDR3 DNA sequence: TGTGCCAGCTCACCGGGAAGTATTAATGAAAAACTGTTTTTT.

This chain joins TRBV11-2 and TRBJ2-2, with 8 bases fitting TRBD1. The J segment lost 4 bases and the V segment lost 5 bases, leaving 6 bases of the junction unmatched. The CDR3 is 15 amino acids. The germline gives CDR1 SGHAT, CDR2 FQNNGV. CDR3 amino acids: CASSPRTGSTGELFF. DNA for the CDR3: TGTGCCAGCAGCCCCCGGACAGGGTCCACCGGGGAGCTGTTTTTT.

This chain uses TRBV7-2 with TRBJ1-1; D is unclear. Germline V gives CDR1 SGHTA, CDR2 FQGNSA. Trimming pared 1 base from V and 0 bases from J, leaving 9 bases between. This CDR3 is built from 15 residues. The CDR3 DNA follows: TGTGCCAGCAGCTTAGTAGCAGAGATGAACACTGAAGCTTTCTTT. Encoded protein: CASSLVAEMNTEAFF.

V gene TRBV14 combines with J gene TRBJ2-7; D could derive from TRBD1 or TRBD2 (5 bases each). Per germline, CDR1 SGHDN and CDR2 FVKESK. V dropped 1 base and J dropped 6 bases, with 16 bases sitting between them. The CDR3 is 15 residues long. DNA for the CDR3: TGTGCCAGCAGCCAAGGTAAAGGGACCCTTTCCGAGCAGTACTTC. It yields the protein CASSQGKGTLSEQYF.

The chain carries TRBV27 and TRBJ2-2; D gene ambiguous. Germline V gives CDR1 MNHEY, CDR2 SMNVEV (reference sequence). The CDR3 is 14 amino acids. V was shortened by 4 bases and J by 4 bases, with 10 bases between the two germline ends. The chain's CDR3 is CASSYAGTTGELFF. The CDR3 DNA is TGTGCCAGCAGTTATGCAGGAACCACCGGGGAGCTGTTTTTT.

For the CDR3, the DNA is TGTGCCAGTAGTGAAGGGACAGCTCAAGAGACCCAGTACTTC. This sequence encodes CASSEGTAQETQYF. The chain is built from TRBV19 and TRBJ2-5; 7 bases agree with TRBD1. Germline CDR1 reads LNHDA; CDR2 reads SQIVND (reference sequence). V gave up 5 bases and J gave up 2 bases; unmatched junction bases: 5. This CDR3 is built from 14 residues.

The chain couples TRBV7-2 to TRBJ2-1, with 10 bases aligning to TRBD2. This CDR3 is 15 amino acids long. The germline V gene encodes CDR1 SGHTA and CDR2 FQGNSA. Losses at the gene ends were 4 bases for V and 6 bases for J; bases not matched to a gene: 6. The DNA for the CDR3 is TGTGCCAGCAGCTCGCTAGCGGGAGCTCGCAATGAGCAGTTCTTC. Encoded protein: CASSSLAGARNEQFF.

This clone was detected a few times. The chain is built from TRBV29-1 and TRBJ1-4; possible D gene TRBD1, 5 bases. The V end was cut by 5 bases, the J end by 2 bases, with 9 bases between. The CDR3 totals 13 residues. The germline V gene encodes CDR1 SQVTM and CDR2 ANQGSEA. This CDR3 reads CSVRRDTNEKLFF. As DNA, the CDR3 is TGCAGCGTTAGGAGGGACACTAATGAAAAACTGTTTTTT.

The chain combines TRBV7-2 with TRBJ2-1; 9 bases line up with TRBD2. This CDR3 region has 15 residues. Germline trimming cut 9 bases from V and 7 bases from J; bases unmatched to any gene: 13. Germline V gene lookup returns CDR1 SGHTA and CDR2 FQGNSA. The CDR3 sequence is CASSTRREGQNEQFF. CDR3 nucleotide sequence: TGTGCCAGTTCCACTAGGCGGGAGGGCCAAAATGAGCAGTTCTTC. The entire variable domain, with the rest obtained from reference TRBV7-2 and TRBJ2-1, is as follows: GAGVSQSPSNKVTEKGKDVELRCDPISGHTALYWYRQSLGQGLEFLIYFQGNSAPDKSGLPSDRFSAERTGGSVSTLTIQRTQQEDSAVYLCASSTRREGQNEQFFGPGTRLTVL.

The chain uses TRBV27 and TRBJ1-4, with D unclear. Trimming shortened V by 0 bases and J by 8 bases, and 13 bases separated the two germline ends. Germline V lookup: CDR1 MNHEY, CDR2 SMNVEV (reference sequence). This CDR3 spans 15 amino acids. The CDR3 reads CASSLSGLLGEKLFF. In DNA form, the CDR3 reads TGTGCCAGCAGTTTATCAGGGTTGCTTGGGGAAAAACTGTTTTTT.

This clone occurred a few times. The CDR3 protein is CASSLGVAGARYNEQFF. The CDR3 DNA sequence: TGTGCCAGCAGCCTGGGGGTAGCGGGTGCTCGCTACAATGAGCAGTTCTTC. The V call is TRBV5-6, the J call TRBJ2-1; 7 bases match TRBD2. Losses at the gene ends were 4 bases for V and 3 bases for J; bases not matched to a gene: 13. CDR1 and CDR2 from the germline V gene are SGHDT and YYEEEE. The CDR3 is 17 residues long.

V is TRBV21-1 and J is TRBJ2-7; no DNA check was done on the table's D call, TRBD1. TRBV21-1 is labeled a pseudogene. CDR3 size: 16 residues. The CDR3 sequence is CASSKEDRCSSYEQYF. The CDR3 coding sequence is TGTGCCAGCAGCAAAGAGGACAGGTGCAGCTCCTACGAGCAGTACTTC.

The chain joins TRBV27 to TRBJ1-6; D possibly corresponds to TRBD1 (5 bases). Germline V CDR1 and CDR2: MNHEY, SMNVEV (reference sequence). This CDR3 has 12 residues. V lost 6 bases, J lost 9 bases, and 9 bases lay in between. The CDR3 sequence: CASSSQGSPLHF. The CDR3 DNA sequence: TGTGCCAGCAGCTCGCAGGGTTCACCCCTCCACTTT.

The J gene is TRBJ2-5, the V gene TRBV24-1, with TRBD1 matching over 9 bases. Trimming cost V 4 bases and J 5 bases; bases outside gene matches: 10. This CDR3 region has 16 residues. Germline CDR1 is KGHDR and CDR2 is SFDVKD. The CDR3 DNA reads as TGTGCCACCAGTGACCGACAGGGGGTAAACGTGGAGACCCAGTACTTC. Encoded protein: CATSDRQGVNVETQYF.

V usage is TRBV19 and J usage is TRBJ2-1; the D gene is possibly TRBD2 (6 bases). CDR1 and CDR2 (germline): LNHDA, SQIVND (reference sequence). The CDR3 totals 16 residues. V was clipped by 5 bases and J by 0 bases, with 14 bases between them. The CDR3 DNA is TGTGCCAGTAGTCCATTTAGCGGATTCTCCTACAATGAGCAGTTCTTC. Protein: CASSPFSGFSYNEQFF. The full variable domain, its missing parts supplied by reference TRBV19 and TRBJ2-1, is DGGITQSPKYLFRKEGQNVTLSCEQNLNHDAMYWYRQDPGQGLRLIYYSQIVNDFQKGDIAEGYSVSREKKESFPLTVTSAQKNPTAFYLCASSPFSGFSYNEQFFGPGTRLTVL.